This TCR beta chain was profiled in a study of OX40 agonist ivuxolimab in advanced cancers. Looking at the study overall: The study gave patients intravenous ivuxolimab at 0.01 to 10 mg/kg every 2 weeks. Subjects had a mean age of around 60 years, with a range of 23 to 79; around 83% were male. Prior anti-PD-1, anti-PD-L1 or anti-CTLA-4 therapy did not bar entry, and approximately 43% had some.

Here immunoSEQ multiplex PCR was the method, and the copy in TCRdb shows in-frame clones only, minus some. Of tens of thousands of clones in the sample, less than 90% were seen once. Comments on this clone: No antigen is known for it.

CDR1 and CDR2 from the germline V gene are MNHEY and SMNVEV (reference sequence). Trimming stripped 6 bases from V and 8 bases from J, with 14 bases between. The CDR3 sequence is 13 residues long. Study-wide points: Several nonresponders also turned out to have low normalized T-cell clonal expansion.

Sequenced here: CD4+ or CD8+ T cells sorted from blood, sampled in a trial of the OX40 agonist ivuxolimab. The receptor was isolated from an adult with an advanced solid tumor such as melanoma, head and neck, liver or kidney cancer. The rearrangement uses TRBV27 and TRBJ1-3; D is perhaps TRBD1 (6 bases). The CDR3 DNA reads TGTGCCAGCAGACTACAGGGTGGGGACACCATATATTTT. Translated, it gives CASRLQGGDTIYF.